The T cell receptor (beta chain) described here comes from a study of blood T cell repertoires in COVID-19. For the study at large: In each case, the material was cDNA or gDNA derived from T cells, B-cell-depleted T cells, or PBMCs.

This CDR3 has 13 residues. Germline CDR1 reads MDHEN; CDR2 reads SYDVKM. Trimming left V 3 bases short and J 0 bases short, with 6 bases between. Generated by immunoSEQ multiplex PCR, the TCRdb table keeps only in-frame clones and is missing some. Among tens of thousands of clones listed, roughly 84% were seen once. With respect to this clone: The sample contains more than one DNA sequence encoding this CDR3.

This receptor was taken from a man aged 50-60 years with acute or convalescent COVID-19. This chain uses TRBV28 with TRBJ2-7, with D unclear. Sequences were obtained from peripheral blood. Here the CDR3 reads CASSFSSSYEQYF. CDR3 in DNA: TGTGCCAGCAGTTTTAGCAGCTCCTACGAGCAGTACTTC.